This TCR beta chain is drawn from a study of blood T cell repertoires in COVID-19. TCRdb's table, derived via immunoSEQ multiplex PCR, lists solely in-frame clones and lacks some. This sample carries about 64,000 clones, around 86% of them seen once, and the ten largest clones take 2.5% to 3.5%. Sequencing used peripheral blood. The source of this sequence is a man aged 50 to 59 with active COVID-19.

The CDR3 DNA follows: TGTGCCAGCTCCCAGGCCGGGATCTATAATGAAAAACTGTTTTTT. Translated: CASSQAGIYNEKLFF. The chain combines TRBV18 with TRBJ1-4, with D unclear. V was trimmed by 6 bases and J by 4 bases, leaving 15 bases between them. The CDR3 length is 15 residues. The V gene's germline CDR1 is KGHSH and CDR2 LQKENI.